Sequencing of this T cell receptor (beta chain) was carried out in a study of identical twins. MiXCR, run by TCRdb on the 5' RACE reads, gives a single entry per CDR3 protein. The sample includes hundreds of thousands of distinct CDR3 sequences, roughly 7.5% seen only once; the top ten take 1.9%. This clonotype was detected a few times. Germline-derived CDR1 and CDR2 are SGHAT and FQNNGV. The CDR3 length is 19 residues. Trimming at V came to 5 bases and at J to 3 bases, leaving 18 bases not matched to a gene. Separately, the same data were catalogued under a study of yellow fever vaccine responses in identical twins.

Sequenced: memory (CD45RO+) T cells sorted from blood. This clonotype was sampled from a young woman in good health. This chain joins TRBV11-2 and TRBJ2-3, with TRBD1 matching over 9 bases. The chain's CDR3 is CASSPPPGQGTIQTDTQYF. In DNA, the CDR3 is TGTGCCAGCAGCCCACCTCCGGGACAGGGTACTATACAGACAGATACGCAGTATTTT.